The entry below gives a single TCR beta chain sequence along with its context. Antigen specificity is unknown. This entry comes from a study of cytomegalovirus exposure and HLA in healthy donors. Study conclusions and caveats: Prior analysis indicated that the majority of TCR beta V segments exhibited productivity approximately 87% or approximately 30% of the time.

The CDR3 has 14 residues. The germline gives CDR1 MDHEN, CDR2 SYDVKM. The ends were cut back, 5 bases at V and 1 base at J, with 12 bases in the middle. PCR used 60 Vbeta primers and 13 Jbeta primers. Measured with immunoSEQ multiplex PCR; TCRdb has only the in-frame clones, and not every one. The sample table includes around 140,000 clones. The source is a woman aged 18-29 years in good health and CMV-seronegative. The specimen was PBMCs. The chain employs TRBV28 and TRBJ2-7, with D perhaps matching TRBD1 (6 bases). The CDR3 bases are TGTGCCAGCAGTCCCGGGGACACTTCCTACGAGCAGTACGTC. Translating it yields CASSPGDTSYEQYV.